Presented here are 15 T cell receptor beta chains from one specimen sequenced in a study of cytomegalovirus exposure and HLA in healthy donors. The PCR ran on 60 Vbeta and 13 Jbeta primers. Clones were sequenced by immunoSEQ multiplex PCR, and TCRdb holds only the in-frame ones, with some missing. Of under 250,000 clones listed, approximately 80% were seen once; the top ten hold about 7.5%. The specimen was PBMCs. The receptors were sampled from a woman aged 55-69 years in good health and CMV-seropositive.

The chain has TRBV4-1 and TRBJ2-5, with D unclear. V lost 0 bases and J lost 5, with 4 bases in between. The CDR3 sequence is 12 residues long. Per germline, CDR1 MGHRA and CDR2 YSYEKL. In DNA, the CDR3 is TGCGCCAGCAGCCAAGATCTGGAGACCCAGTACTTC. It yields the protein CASSQDLETQYF.

The V gene is TRBV25-1, the J gene TRBJ1-1; TRBD1 matches at 8 bases. After removal of 3 bases from V and 5 bases from J, the junction contained 8 bases not matched to a gene. This CDR3 region has 15 residues. The germline V gene encodes CDR1 MGHDK and CDR2 SYGVNS. The DNA for the CDR3 is TGTGCCAGCAGTGATCCTGGACAGGGAAGAACTGAAGCTTTCTTT. Residues: CASSDPGQGRTEAFF. Full variable domain (remainder filled in from reference TRBV25-1 and TRBJ1-1): EADIYQTPRYLVIGTGKKITLECSQTMGHDKMYWYQQDPGMELHLIHYSYGVNSTEKGDLSSESTVSRIRTEHFPLTLESARPSHTSQYLCASSDPGQGRTEAFFGQGTRLTVV.

This chain connects TRBV18 to TRBJ2-7; 9 positions match TRBD1. In germline, CDR1 is KGHSH, CDR2 LQKENI. The CDR3 has 14 residues. V shed 5 bases and J 5 bases; nucleotides not matched to a gene: 7. CDR3 nucleotides: TGTGCCAGCTCAATTACAGGGGGCAAGGACGAGCAGTACTTC. Its translation: CASSITGGKDEQYF. The variable domain in full, with the rest retrieved from reference TRBV18 and TRBJ2-7, is NAGVMQNPRHLVRRRGQEARLRCSPMKGHSHVYWYRQLPEEGLKFMVYLQKENIIDESGMPKERFSAEFPKEGPSILRIQQVVRGDSAAYFCASSITGGKDEQYFGPGTRLTVT.

This chain joins TRBV7-2 and TRBJ1-2; 7 bases are shared with TRBD1. The CDR3 has 19 amino acids. The J segment lost 0 bases and the V segment lost 5 bases, leaving 18 bases of the junction unmatched. Germline CDR1 reads SGHTA; CDR2 reads FQGNSA. Here the CDR3 reads CASSRVGTARQASNYGYTF. The CDR3 coding sequence is TGTGCCAGCAGCCGCGTAGGGACAGCTAGGCAGGCGTCTAACTATGGCTACACCTTC.

The gene calls are TRBV28 and TRBJ2-1, with TRBD2 matching 12 bases. CDR1 is MDHEN and CDR2 is SYDVKM in the germline V gene. The trim removed 7 bases at V and 0 bases at J, leaving 4 bases unmatched. This CDR3 is 16 amino acids long. DNA of the CDR3: TGTGCCAGCACCTTGACTAGCGGGAGCTCCTACAATGAGCAGTTCTTC. Its protein is CASTLTSGSSYNEQFF. The full variable domain, completed using reference TRBV28 and TRBJ2-1, is DVKVTQSSRYLVKRTGEKVFLECVQDMDHENMFWYRQDPGLGLRLIYFSYDVKMKEKGDIPEGYSVSREKKERFSLILESASTNQTSMYLCASTLTSGSSYNEQFFGPGTRLTVL.

The chain recombines TRBV18 with TRBJ2-1, with a tentative D call TRBD2 (6 bases). This CDR3 region has 15 residues. Germline CDR1 is KGHSH and CDR2 is LQKENI. The V gene lost 2 bases and the J gene lost 2 bases, with 10 bases spanning the gap. CDR3 loop: CASSPFPGAYNEQFF. The CDR3 coding sequence is TGTGCCAGCTCACCATTCCCGGGGGCCTACAATGAGCAGTTCTTC.

The chain has TRBV15 and TRBJ1-1, with D tentatively TRBD1 (5 bases). The V gene lost 5 bases and the J gene lost 1 base, with 8 bases spanning the gap. The CDR3 is made up of 13 amino acids. Germline V gives CDR1 LNHNV, CDR2 YYDKDF (reference sequence). This CDR3 is CATSRGWNTEAFF. The CDR3 coding sequence is TGTGCCACCAGCCGGGGGTGGAACACTGAAGCTTTCTTT.

The chain joins TRBV9 to TRBJ2-1; 9 positions agree with TRBD2. The CDR3 sequence is 15 residues long. Trimming at V came to 0 bases and at J to 5 bases, leaving 3 bases not matched to a gene. Germline V gives CDR1 SGDLS, CDR2 YYNGEE. The CDR3 DNA follows: TGTGCCAGCAGCGTAGGGCGGGAGGGTAACAATGAGCAGTTCTTC. Protein product: CASSVGREGNNEQFF.

The chain employs TRBV28 and TRBJ2-3; D is unresolved. Germline loops: CDR1 MDHEN, CDR2 SYDVKM. V lost 6 bases, J lost 2 bases, and 15 bases lay in between. The CDR3 length is 15 residues. The CDR3 reads CASSPYPTYTDTQYF. DNA of the CDR3: TGTGCCAGCAGCCCATATCCCACATACACAGATACGCAGTATTTT. Full variable domain (remainder filled in from reference TRBV28 and TRBJ2-3): DVKVTQSSRYLVKRTGEKVFLECVQDMDHENMFWYRQDPGLGLRLIYFSYDVKMKEKGDIPEGYSVSREKKERFSLILESASTNQTSMYLCASSPYPTYTDTQYFGPGTRLTVL.

The chain couples TRBV2 to TRBJ2-2; D is uncertain. This CDR3 spans 15 amino acids. Trimming removed 5 bases from V and 1 base from J, with 11 bases in between. In germline, CDR1 is SNHLY, CDR2 FYNNEI. CDR3 sequence (DNA): TGTGCCAGCAGTCACAGCAAGATGAACACCGGGGAGCTGTTTTTT. Protein sequence: CASSHSKMNTGELFF.

The CDR3 reads CASSWAGAEAFF. For the CDR3, the DNA is TGTGCCAGCAGTTGGGCAGGGGCTGAAGCTTTCTTT. The rearrangement joins TRBV27 to TRBJ1-1; D is perhaps TRBD1 (6 bases). CDR1 is MNHEY and CDR2 is SMNVEV in the germline V gene (reference sequence). The CDR3 totals 12 residues. V gave up 4 bases and J gave up 6 bases, with 9 bases separating them.

In DNA form, the CDR3 reads TGTGCCAGCAGTCCCCAGGGAACTAATGGCTACACCTTC. This codes for CASSPQGTNGYTF. The genes are TRBV11-2 and TRBJ1-2; a possible D gene is TRBD1 (5 bases). Germline CDR1 reads SGHAT; CDR2 reads FQNNGV. The CDR3 has 13 amino acids. The V end lost 6 bases, the J end lost 6 bases, and 14 bases lay between the germline ends.

J is TRBJ1-5 and V is TRBV7-9; D perhaps matches TRBD1 (5 bases). V lost 5 bases to trimming and J lost 1 base, with 12 bases between them. This CDR3 has 15 residues. Germline CDR1 is SEHNR and CDR2 is FQNEAQ (reference sequence). CDR3 loop: CASSPQGSSNQPQHF. The CDR3 DNA follows: TGTGCCAGCAGCCCCCAGGGTAGCAGCAATCAGCCCCAGCATTTT.

The chain combines TRBV10-3 with TRBJ1-1; 9 nucleotides match TRBD1. Germline assignment: CDR1 ENHRY and CDR2 SYGVKD. CDR3 length: 13 residues. V was clipped by 11 bases and J by 4 bases; unmatched bases: 8. The DNA for the CDR3 is TGTGCCGCGGACAGGGGCTACGGCACTGAAGCTTTCTTT. Its protein product is CAADRGYGTEAFF.

The chain is built from TRBV4-1 and TRBJ2-1; weak D call: TRBD2 (6 bases). V was shortened by 3 bases and J by 9 bases, with 21 bases between the two germline ends. Per germline, CDR1 MGHRA and CDR2 YSYEKL. The length of the CDR3 is 16 residues. CDR3 loop: CASSQTSGFGGGEQFF. CDR3 nucleotides: TGCGCCAGCAGCCAGACGAGCGGGTTCGGGGGTGGTGAGCAGTTCTTC.